These 8 T cell receptor beta chains were sequenced from one sample in a study of blood T cell repertoires in COVID-19. Clones were sequenced by immunoSEQ multiplex PCR, and TCRdb holds only the in-frame ones, with some missing. The sample has 52,000 or so clones, about 85% seen once. Sequenced material: peripheral blood. The receptor source for this set is a man aged 50 to 60 with acute or convalescent COVID-19.

The chain uses TRBV6-5 and TRBJ2-5; perhaps TRBD2 as D (7 bases). The CDR3 sequence is 14 residues long. With 7 bases removed from V and 6 bases from J, the gap between germline ends came to 18 bases. The germline gives CDR1 MNHEY, CDR2 SVGAGI. The CDR3, as DNA: TGTGCCAGCACCCAGGCGGGGGCGGAAAAGACCCAGTACTTC. This gives the protein CASTQAGAEKTQYF.

The V call is TRBV7-7, the J call TRBJ1-1; D remains ambiguous. The CDR3 loop spans 8 amino acids. Germline assignment: CDR1 SSHAT and CDR2 FNYEAQ (reference sequence). The V and J ends lost 8 bases and 8 bases respectively, with 3 bases between them. CDR3 DNA sequence: TGTGCCAGCCAAGAAGCTTTCTTT. Amino acid sequence: CASQEAFF.

J is TRBJ2-1 and V is TRBV10-3, with 7 bases identical to TRBD2. This CDR3 spans 17 amino acids. Germline CDR1 and CDR2: ENHRY and SYGVKD. The V and J ends lost 7 bases and 3 bases, in that order; junction bases with no gene match: 15. The CDR3 sequence is CAIKARGSAGNYNEQFF. The CDR3 DNA reads as TGTGCCATCAAGGCCAGAGGGTCAGCGGGAAACTACAATGAGCAGTTCTTC.

This chain links TRBV27 with TRBJ1-6; D is unresolved. V lost 4 bases to trimming and J lost 6 bases, with 10 bases between them. The CDR3 covers 14 residues. Germline CDR1 and CDR2: MNHEY and SMNVEV (reference sequence). The CDR3 protein is CASSSRQANSPLHF. DNA for the CDR3: TGTGCCAGCAGTTCACGGCAGGCTAATTCACCCCTCCACTTT.

The genes are TRBV19 and TRBJ1-1; 7 bases map to TRBD1. The germline CDR1 and CDR2 sequences are LNHDA and SQIVND (reference sequence). V shed 6 bases and J 3 bases; nucleotides not matched to a gene: 7. The CDR3 is 14 residues long. The CDR3 reads CASRGTVSYTEAFF. The CDR3 nucleotides read TGTGCCAGTAGGGGGACAGTTTCCTACACTGAAGCTTTCTTT.

The chain uses TRBV6-6 and TRBJ2-2; 7 bases agree with TRBD1. Losses at the gene ends were 2 bases for V and 5 bases for J; bases not matched to a gene: 8. This CDR3 region has 16 residues. Germline V gives CDR1 MNHNY, CDR2 SVGAGI (reference sequence). The CDR3 sequence is CASSYTGTASTGELFF. For the CDR3, the DNA is TGTGCCAGCAGTTACACTGGGACAGCTTCGACCGGGGAGCTGTTTTTT.

V gene TRBV28 combines with J gene TRBJ1-4; tentatively, D is TRBD1 (6 bases). Germline-derived CDR1 and CDR2 are MDHEN and SYDVKM. The V and J ends lost 2 bases and 4 bases respectively, with 11 bases between them. The CDR3 is 15 amino acids. This chain's CDR3 is CASSLQGLVNEKLFF. Here the CDR3 DNA reads TGTGCCAGCAGTTTACAGGGGCTGGTTAATGAAAAACTGTTTTTT.

This clone was counted a few times. The chain combines TRBV5-4 with TRBJ1-4; the match to TRBD1 covers 9 bases. The CDR3 extends over 15 amino acids. Germline V lookup: CDR1 SGHNT, CDR2 YYREEE (reference sequence). V gave up 4 bases and J gave up 2 bases; unmatched junction bases: 3. The CDR3 reads CASSTGQGTNEKLFF. The CDR3 DNA follows: TGTGCCAGCAGCACCGGACAGGGGACTAATGAAAAACTGTTTTTT.